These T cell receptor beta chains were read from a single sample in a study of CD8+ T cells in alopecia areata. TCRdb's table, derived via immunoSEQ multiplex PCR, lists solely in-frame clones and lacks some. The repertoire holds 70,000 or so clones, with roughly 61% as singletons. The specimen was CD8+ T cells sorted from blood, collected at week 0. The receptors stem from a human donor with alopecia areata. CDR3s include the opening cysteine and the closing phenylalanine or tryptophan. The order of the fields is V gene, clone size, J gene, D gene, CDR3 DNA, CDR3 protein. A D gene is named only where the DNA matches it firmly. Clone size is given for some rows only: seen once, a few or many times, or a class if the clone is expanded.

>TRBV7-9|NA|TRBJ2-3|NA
TGTGCCAGCAGCTTGAGGCCTACAGATACGCAGTATTTT
CASSLRPTDTQYF
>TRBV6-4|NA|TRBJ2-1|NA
TGTGCCAGCAGCTTCGGCCGCAATGAGCAGTTCTTC
CASSFGRNEQFF
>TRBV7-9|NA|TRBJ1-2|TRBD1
TGTGCCAGCAGTCCAGGGGGCGCGACAAGCTATGGCTACACCTTC
CASSPGGATSYGYTF
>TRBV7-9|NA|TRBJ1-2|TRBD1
TGTGCCAGCAGCTCCAATGGACAGGGGGCGGAGGGCTATGGCTACACCTTC
CASSSNGQGAEGYGYTF
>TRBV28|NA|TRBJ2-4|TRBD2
TGTGCCAGCAGGCTAAGACTAGCGGGAGGGGTGGGCATTCAGTACTTC
CASRLRLAGGVGIQYF
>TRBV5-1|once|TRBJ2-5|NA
TGCGCCAGCAGCACAACACCCTCCTCCCAAGAGACCCAGTACTTC
CASSTTPSSQETQYF
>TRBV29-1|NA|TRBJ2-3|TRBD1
TGCAGCGTGGTGACAGGGGTCAACACAGATACGCAGTATTTT
CSVVTGVNTDTQYF
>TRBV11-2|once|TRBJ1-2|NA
TGTGCCAGCAGCTTATCTGGGGGTAACTATGGCTACACCTTC
CASSLSGGNYGYTF
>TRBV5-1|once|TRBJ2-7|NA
TGCGCCAGCAGCTTGGACGGAGGCTCCTACGAGCAGTACTTC
CASSLDGGSYEQYF
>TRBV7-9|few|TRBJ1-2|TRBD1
TGTGCCAGCAGCTCCCGGGACAGAAACTATGGCTACACCTTC
CASSSRDRNYGYTF
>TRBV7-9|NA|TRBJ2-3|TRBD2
TGTGCCAGCAGCCCATACAGCGGGGGGGCAGATACGCAGTATTTT
CASSPYSGGADTQYF
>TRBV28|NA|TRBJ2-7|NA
TGTGCCAGCAGGAACTACTACGAGCAGTACTTC
CASRNYYEQYF
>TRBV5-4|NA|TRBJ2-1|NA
TGTGCCAGCAGCGATTGGGAGTTATCCTACAATGAGCAGTTCTTC
CASSDWELSYNEQFF
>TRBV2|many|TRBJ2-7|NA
TGTGCCAGCAGTGAAAGTCTGGGGCAGGGGGGACGCGAGCAGTACTTC
CASSESLGQGGREQYF
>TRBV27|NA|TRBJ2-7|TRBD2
TGTGCCAGCAGACCAACTAGCGGGAGCTCCTACGAGCAGTACTTC
CASRPTSGSSYEQYF
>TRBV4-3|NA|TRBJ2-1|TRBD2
TGCGCCAGCAGCCAAGTCACGGGGGGGCCCTACAATGAGCAGTTCTTC
CASSQVTGGPYNEQFF
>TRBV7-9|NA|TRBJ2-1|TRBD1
TGTGCCAGCAGCCCCACCACAGGGGACGATGAGCAGTTCTTC
CASSPTTGDDEQFF
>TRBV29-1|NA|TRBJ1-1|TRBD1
TGCAGCGTTTGGCAGGGGGCGGGAGCTTTCTTT
CSVWQGAGAFF
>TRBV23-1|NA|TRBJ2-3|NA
TGCGCCAGCAGTCAAAGGAGACAGAGAAACACAGATACGCAGTATTTT
CASSQRRQRNTDTQYF
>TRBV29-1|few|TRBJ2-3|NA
TGCAGCGTTGAAGGGGGGACTGCGACAGATACGCAGTATTTT
CSVEGGTATDTQYF
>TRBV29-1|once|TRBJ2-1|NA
TGCAGCGTTGAAAGAGGGGACGACTACAATGAGCAGTTCTTC
CSVERGDDYNEQFF
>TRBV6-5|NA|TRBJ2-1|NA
TGTGCCAGCAGAGCAACACCGGGAAGTGAGCAGTTCTTC
CASRATPGSEQFF
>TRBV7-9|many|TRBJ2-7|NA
TGTGCCAGCAGCTTAATAGTCCACGAGCAGTACTTC
CASSLIVHEQYF
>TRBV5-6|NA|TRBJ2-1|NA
TGTGCCAGCAGCCAATGGGGGGAGATCAATGAGCAGTTCTTC
CASSQWGEINEQFF
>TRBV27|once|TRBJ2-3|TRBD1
TGTGCCAGCAGTTTATTCGAGGGGGCCGCAGATACGCAGTATTTT
CASSLFEGAADTQYF
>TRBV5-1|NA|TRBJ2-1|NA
TGCGCCAGCAGCTTGCTCCCTAGCTCCTACAATGAGCAGTTCTTC
CASSLLPSSYNEQFF
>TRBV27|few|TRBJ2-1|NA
TGTGCCAGCAGTTTAGGCAGGGACCCTCACCAACAGTTCTTC
CASSLGRDPHQQFF
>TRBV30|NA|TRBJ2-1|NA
TGTGCCTGGACGTCACTGGGGGAGCGGCACAATGAGCAGTTCTTC
CAWTSLGERHNEQFF
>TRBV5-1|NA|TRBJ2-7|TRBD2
TGCGCCAGCAGCTTGGTCGGCGGGAGTGGGGGCGAGCAGTACTTC
CASSLVGGSGGEQYF
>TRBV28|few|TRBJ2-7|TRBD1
TGTGCCAGCCACAGGGGGTATTACGAGCAGTACTTC
CASHRGYYEQYF
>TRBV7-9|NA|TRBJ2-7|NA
TGTGCCAGCAGCCGGGACCTCTACGAGCAGTACTTC
CASSRDLYEQYF
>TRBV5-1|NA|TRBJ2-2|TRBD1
TGCGCCAGCAGCCTCGTCCCGACAGGGGCGAACACCGGGGAGCTGTTTTTT
CASSLVPTGANTGELFF
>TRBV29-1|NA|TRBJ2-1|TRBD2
TGCAGCGCCAGGACTAGCTCAATCGCCGACAATGAGCAGTTCTTC
CSARTSSIADNEQFF
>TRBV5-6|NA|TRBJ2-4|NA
TGTGCCAGCAGCTGGCAGTTACGTGGGATAGCCAAAAACATTCAGTACTTC
CASSWQLRGIAKNIQYF